This section outlines one T cell receptor beta chain sequence together with its context. Its antigen is not identified. Compared with germline, one end of the junction differs, possibly owing to a read error. This record belongs to a study of cytomegalovirus exposure and HLA in healthy donors. PCR employed 60 Vbeta and 13 Jbeta primers. Methods used by the authors: Some 9.9 million of tens of millions of unique TCR beta chains were shared, per a later count. TCRdb keeps only in-frame clones here, not all; method: immunoSEQ multiplex PCR. V and J calls and clone size are as listed in that table; D and trimming were resolved from the DNA. The data hold some 150,000 clones, with 78% observed a single time. Study-level results: Researchers reported that a few CMV-associated chains were confirmed in vitro as CMV antigen-specific. Among TCR beta chains, those listed as cytomegalovirus-associated numbered fewer than 200. The majority of TCR sequences were rare, yet some public TCRs appeared in many donors.

The CDR3 has 12 residues. The V gene's germline CDR1 is SGHAT and CDR2 FQDESV (reference sequence). The source of this sequence is a male donor in good health and CMV-seronegative. This sequence joins TRBV11-1 and TRBJ2-1; D remains ambiguous. Specimen: PBMCs. CDR3 region: CAGSLVGDEQFF. The DNA for the CDR3 is TGTGCCGGCAGCTTAGTGGGCGATGAGCAGTTCTTC.